A selection of T cell receptor beta chains follows, all from one sample in a study of CD8 T cells in ankylosing spondylitis. A single record per CDR3 protein comes from TCRdb applying MiXCR to the 5' RACE reads. The table lists around 140,000 distinct CDR3 sequences, 17% of them singletons. What was sequenced was blood, either unsorted or a sorted T cell fraction (not recorded which). Receptors originate from a male donor with ankylosing spondylitis. CDR3s include the opening cysteine and the closing phenylalanine or tryptophan. A D gene is named only where the DNA matches it firmly. The size field is filled for only some rows; it gives once, few, many or a size class.

D gene: TRBD2
clone size: .
V gene: TRBV30
J gene: TRBJ2-1
CDR3 DNA: TGTGCCTGGAGTATCGGGACTAGCGGACCTTCCTACAATGAGCAGTTCTTC
CDR3 protein: CAWSIGTSGPSYNEQFF

D gene: TRBD2
clone size: many
V gene: TRBV27
J gene: TRBJ2-7
CDR3 DNA: TGTGCCAGCAGTTTGAAACGGGAGGGCTACGAGCAGTACTTC
CDR3 protein: CASSLKREGYEQYF

D gene: TRBD1
clone size: .
V gene: TRBV12-5
J gene: TRBJ1-4
CDR3 DNA: TGTGCTAGTGGTACAGGGGTTCCGAATGAAAAACTGTTTTTT
CDR3 protein: CASGTGVPNEKLFF

D gene: .
clone size: few
V gene: TRBV3-1
J gene: TRBJ2-5
CDR3 DNA: TGTGCCAGCAGCGACCGGGACAACCAAGAGACCCAGTACTTC
CDR3 protein: CASSDRDNQETQYF

D gene: TRBD2
clone size: many
V gene: TRBV15
J gene: TRBJ2-1
CDR3 DNA: TGTGCCACCAGCGGGTTAGCGGGAGCGTCCTACAATGAGCAGTTCTTC
CDR3 protein: CATSGLAGASYNEQFF

D gene: .
clone size: .
V gene: TRBV24-1
J gene: TRBJ2-1
CDR3 DNA: TGTGCCACCAGTGTTAACGGCGGAGACGAGCAGTTCTTC
CDR3 protein: CATSVNGGDEQFF

D gene: .
clone size: .
V gene: TRBV10-3
J gene: TRBJ2-1
CDR3 DNA: TGTGCCATCAGTGAGTCGAATTTCGGGAGTTCCTACAATGAGCAGTTCTTC
CDR3 protein: CAISESNFGSSYNEQFF

D gene: .
clone size: few
V gene: TRBV7-9
J gene: TRBJ2-3
CDR3 DNA: TGTGCCAGCAGCTCACCACTCCTCTCAGATACGCAGTATTTT
CDR3 protein: CASSSPLLSDTQYF

D gene: .
clone size: .
V gene: TRBV7-9
J gene: TRBJ2-1
CDR3 DNA: TGTGCCAGCAGCTTCGTGCTAGCTTCTTTGCACAATGAGCAGTTCTTC
CDR3 protein: CASSFVLASLHNEQFF

D gene: TRBD2
clone size: .
V gene: TRBV28
J gene: TRBJ2-4
CDR3 DNA: TGTGCCAGCAGTTTATACGCGGGAGTAGTCAAAAACATTCAGTACTTC
CDR3 protein: CASSLYAGVVKNIQYF

D gene: .
clone size: few
V gene: TRBV27
J gene: TRBJ2-3
CDR3 DNA: TGTGCCAGCAGTGGAGACGGAGGCACAGATACGCAGTATTTT
CDR3 protein: CASSGDGGTDTQYF